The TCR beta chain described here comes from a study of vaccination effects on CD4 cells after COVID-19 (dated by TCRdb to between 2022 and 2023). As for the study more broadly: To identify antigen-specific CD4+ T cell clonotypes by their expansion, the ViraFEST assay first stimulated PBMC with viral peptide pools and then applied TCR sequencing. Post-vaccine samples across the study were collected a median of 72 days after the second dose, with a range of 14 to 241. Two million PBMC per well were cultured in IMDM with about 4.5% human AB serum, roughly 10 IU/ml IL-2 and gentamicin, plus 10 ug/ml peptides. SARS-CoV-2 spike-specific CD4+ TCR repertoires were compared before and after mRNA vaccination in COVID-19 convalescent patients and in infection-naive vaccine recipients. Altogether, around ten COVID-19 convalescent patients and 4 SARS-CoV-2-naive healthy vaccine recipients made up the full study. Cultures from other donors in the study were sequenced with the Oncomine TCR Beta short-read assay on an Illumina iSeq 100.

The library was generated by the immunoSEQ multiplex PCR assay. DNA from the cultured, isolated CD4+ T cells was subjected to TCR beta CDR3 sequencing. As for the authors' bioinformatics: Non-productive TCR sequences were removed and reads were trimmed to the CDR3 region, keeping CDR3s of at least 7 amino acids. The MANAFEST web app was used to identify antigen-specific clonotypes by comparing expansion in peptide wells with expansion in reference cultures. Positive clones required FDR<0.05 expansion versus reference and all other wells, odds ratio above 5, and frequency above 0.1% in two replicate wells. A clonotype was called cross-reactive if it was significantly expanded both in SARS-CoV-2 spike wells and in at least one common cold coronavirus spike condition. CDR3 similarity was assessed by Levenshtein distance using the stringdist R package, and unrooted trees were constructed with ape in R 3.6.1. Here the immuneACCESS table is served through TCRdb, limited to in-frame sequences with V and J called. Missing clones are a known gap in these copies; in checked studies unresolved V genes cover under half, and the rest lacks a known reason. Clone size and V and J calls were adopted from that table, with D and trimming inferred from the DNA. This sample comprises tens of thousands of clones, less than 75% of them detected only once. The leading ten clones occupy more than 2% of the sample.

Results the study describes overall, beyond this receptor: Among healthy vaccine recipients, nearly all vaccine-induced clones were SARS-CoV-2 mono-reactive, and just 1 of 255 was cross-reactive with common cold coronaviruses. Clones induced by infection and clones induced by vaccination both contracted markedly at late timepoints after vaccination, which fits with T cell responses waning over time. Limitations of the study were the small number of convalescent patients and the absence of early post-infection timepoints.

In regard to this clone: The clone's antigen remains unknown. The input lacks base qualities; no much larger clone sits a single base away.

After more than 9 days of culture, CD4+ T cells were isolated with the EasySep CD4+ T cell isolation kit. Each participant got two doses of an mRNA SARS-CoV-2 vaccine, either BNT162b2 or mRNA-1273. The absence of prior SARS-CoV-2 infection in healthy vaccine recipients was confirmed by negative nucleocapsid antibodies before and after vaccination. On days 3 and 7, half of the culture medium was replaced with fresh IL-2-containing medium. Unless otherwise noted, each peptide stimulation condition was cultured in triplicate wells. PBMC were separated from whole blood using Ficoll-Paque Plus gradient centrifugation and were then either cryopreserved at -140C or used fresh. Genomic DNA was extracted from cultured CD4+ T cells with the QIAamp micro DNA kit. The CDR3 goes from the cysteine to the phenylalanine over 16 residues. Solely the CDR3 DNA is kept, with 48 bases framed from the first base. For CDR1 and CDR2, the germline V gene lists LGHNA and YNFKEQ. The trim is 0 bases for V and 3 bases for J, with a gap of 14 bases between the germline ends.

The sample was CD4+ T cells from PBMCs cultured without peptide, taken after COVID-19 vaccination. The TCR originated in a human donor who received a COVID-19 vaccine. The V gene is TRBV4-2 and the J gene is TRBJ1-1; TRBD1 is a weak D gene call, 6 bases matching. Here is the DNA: TGTGCCAGCAGCCAAGAGACAGGAGCCTTGGACACTGAAGCTTTCTTT. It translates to CASSQETGALDTEAFF.